The T cell receptor (beta chain) described here comes from a study of blood T cell repertoires in COVID-19. Study at large: Nucleic acid was either cDNA or gDNA, and it came from T cells, B-cell-depleted T cells, or PBMCs.

The study recruited people aged 18 to 89 years across 24 US areas. Cohort assignment relied on participant-reported clinical history. This clone has only a few counts. Germline CDR1 reads MNHEY; CDR2 reads SVGAGI. V lost 2 bases and J lost 5; bases outside the gene matches: 0. The CDR3 covers 14 residues. Authors' methods: Reference gene primers were amplified, and this amplification served to estimate nucleated cell counts. Repertoires were generated with immunoSEQ multiplex PCR, while TCRdb's copy carries only in-frame clones and drops some. V and J calls and clone size are those listed in that table; D and trimming were worked out from the DNA. The data contain 180,000 or so clones, approximately 80% of them singletons.

The receptor comes from a man in his fifties or sixties who had been exposed to COVID-19. The sequenced sample consisted of PBMCs or T cells enriched from blood (not recorded which). V gene TRBV6-5 combines with J gene TRBJ1-5; 10 positions match TRBD1. CDR3 protein: CASSYGTGDQPQHF. DNA of the CDR3: TGTGCCAGCAGTTACGGGACAGGGGATCAGCCCCAGCATTTT.